This is a list of T cell receptor beta chains from one sample in a study of T cell repertoires in cytomegalovirus infection. MiXCR, run by TCRdb on the reads, gives a single entry per CDR3 protein. This sample has around 530,000 distinct CDR3 sequences, with about 26% found just once. Sequenced input: PBMCs. The receptors were gathered from a human donor in good health (CMV status not recorded). Some clones in this sample may be carry-over from other donors' samples. Each CDR3 is given with its conserved first and last residue. The order of the fields is clone size, D gene, V gene, J gene, CDR3 DNA, CDR3 protein. The D gene is left open where the match is weak. Clone size appears in some rows only: once, few, many, or a class for an expanded clone.

NA	NA	TRBV20-1	TRBJ2-2	TGCGCCAACAGGGAAACGAACACCGGGGAGCTGTTTTTT	CANRETNTGELFF
many	NA	TRBV7-8	TRBJ2-7	TGTGCCAGCAGCTTAGGGGTAGCACAATCCTACGAGCAGTACTTC	CASSLGVAQSYEQYF
NA	NA	TRBV28	TRBJ2-7	TGTGCCAGCAGTTTAACAGGGACGGACTCCGAGCAGTACTTC	CASSLTGTDSEQYF
NA	NA	TRBV12-3/TRBV12-4	TRBJ1-4	TGTGCCAGCAGTACCTCGAGGGCAGCTACTAATGAAAAACTGTTTTTT	CASSTSRAATNEKLFF
NA	NA	TRBV6-6	TRBJ2-1	TGTGCCAGCAGCCCCCGGTTAGCTAGATCTCGCTACAATGAGCAGTTCTTC	CASSPRLARSRYNEQFF
few	TRBD2	TRBV20-1	TRBJ2-7	TGCAGTGCTAGAGATTTGGCGGGAGGTAACGAGCAGTACTTC	CSARDLAGGNEQYF
few	TRBD2	TRBV27	TRBJ2-3	TGTGCCAGCAGTGAGCTGAGCGGGAGGGACGGAGATACGCAGTATTTT	CASSELSGRDGDTQYF
NA	NA	TRBV6-4	TRBJ2-2	TGTGCCAGCAGTGACTCTTACAGAAACACCGGGGAGCTGTTTTTT	CASSDSYRNTGELFF
NA	TRBD2	TRBV6-6	TRBJ2-5	TGTGCCAGCAGTTACTCGAGGCTAGCGGGAAAACAAGAGACCCAGTACTTC	CASSYSRLAGKQETQYF
many	NA	TRBV7-8	TRBJ2-1	TGTGCCAGCAGCCCACCCCGTGGCAGCCCTAGGAATGAGCAGTTCTTC	CASSPPRGSPRNEQFF
many	TRBD1	TRBV7-2	TRBJ2-3	TGTGCCAGCAGCTTAGTGGGGACAGGGCGCACAGATACGCAGTATTTT	CASSLVGTGRTDTQYF
few	TRBD2	TRBV7-6	TRBJ2-5	TGTGCCAGCGGGAAAGGGGCGCTTACTAGCGGGAGGGGAGAGACCCAGTACTTC	CASGKGALTSGRGETQYF
NA	TRBD1	TRBV12-3/TRBV12-4	TRBJ2-1	TGTGCCAGCAGTTGCCGGGACAGGGAGTGCAATGAGCAGTTCTTC	CASSCRDRECNEQFF
NA	NA	TRBV25-1	TRBJ2-2	TGTGCCAGCAGTGATGGACGGTACACCGGGGAGCTGTTTTTT	CASSDGRYTGELFF
NA	TRBD1	TRBV12-3/TRBV12-4	TRBJ2-5	TGTGCCAGCAGAGAGGGGGCCCGTGAGACCCAGTACTTC	CASREGARETQYF
many	NA	TRBV7-2	TRBJ1-2	TGTGCCAGCAACCCCGGAGGGGGGAACTATGGCTACACCTTC	CASNPGGGNYGYTF
many	NA	TRBV6-2/TRBV6-3	TRBJ2-1	TGTGCCAGCAGTACCTATGGTGGGGGGAGTTCTTACAATGAGCAGTTCTTC	CASSTYGGGSSYNEQFF
NA	NA	TRBV6-4	TRBJ1-1	TGTGCCAGCAGTGAGGCTCAGCCGAGGGCTGAAGCTTTCTTT	CASSEAQPRAEAFF
NA	TRBD2	TRBV20-1	TRBJ2-3	TGCAGTGCTAGTGAGGCTAGCGGGAGGGCCCCCGATACGCAGTATTTT	CSASEASGRAPDTQYF
few	TRBD1	TRBV7-2	TRBJ1-5	TGTGCCAGCAGCACTACCGGGACAGGGGGCATCGGCAGCAATCAGCCCCAGCATTTT	CASSTTGTGGIGSNQPQHF
once	TRBD2	TRBV29-1	TRBJ2-1	TGCAGCGTTGGTCCGGGGGGAGATGAGCAGTTCTTC	CSVGPGGDEQFF
many	TRBD2	TRBV10-3	TRBJ2-5	TGTGCCATGTCCGGGGGAACCCTAGCGGGGAACAACCAAGAGACCCAGTACTTC	CAMSGGTLAGNNQETQYF
few	NA	TRBV7-2	TRBJ1-5	TGTGCCAGCAGCCCCTTTCGAGGGGAGCCCCAGCATTTT	CASSPFRGEPQHF
many	NA	TRBV7-2	TRBJ2-2	TGTGCCAGCAGCTTTACCAAGGACAGGGAGCTGTTTTTT	CASSFTKDRELFF
many	TRBD2	TRBV7-2	TRBJ2-7	TGTGCCAGCAGCTTAAGCGGGAGTCTGGGTTACGAGCAGTACTTC	CASSLSGSLGYEQYF
NA	NA	TRBV11-3	TRBJ2-5	TGTGCCAGCCTGGGAGGCGATTTGGAGACCCAGTACTTC	CASLGGDLETQYF